Each of the 10 T cell receptor beta chains below was sequenced from the same sample in a study of OX40 agonist ivuxolimab in advanced cancers. The table came from immunoSEQ multiplex PCR; TCRdb's copy has only in-frame clones and leaves some out. The sample shows 65,000 to 95,000 clones, 80% to 85% of them seen only once. This material consisted of CD4+ or CD8+ T cells sorted from blood, taken in a trial of the OX40 agonist ivuxolimab. These receptor sequences come from an adult with an advanced solid tumor such as melanoma, head and neck, liver or kidney cancer.

The rearrangement uses TRBV2 and TRBJ2-7, with D unclear. Germline values: CDR1 SNHLY, CDR2 FYNNEI. Trimming shortened V by 6 bases and J by 3 bases, and 15 bases separated the two germline ends. The CDR3 is 14 amino acids. CDR3 sequence (DNA): TGTGCCAGCAGGGATAGGGTTTCGGTCTACGAGCAGTACTTC. It is translated as CASRDRVSVYEQYF.

In its sample, this clone was seen once. V is TRBV4-1 and J is TRBJ1-2; D remains ambiguous. V was shortened by 4 bases and J by 7 bases, with 16 bases between the two germline ends. Looked up from germline, CDR1 is MGHRA and CDR2 is YSYEKL. The CDR3 contains 14 residues. CDR3 protein: CASSPGPLPTGYTF. DNA for the CDR3: TGCGCCAGCAGCCCGGGCCCCCTACCTACTGGCTACACCTTC.

This rearrangement joins TRBV30 to TRBJ1-6; weak D call: TRBD1 (5 bases). V lost 5 bases and J lost 7, with 15 bases in between. The CDR3 runs 14 residues. The V gene's germline CDR1 is GTSNPN and CDR2 SVGIG (reference sequence). CDR3 nucleotide sequence: TGTGCCTGGGTACAGGCCCCGGGGAATTCACCCCTCCACTTT. Its protein product is CAWVQAPGNSPLHF.

V is TRBV11-3 and J is TRBJ2-2; 9 nucleotides align to TRBD2. Trimming cost V 1 base and J 2 bases; bases outside gene matches: 5. The CDR3 runs to 17 residues. From germline, CDR1 is SGHNT and CDR2 YENEEA. The CDR3, as DNA: TGTGCCAGCAGCTTAGGAGTAGCGGGGGTTAACACCGGGGAGCTGTTTTTT. This encodes CASSLGVAGVNTGELFF.

V usage is TRBV30 and J usage is TRBJ2-7; 15 bases agree with TRBD2. The V gene's germline CDR1 is GTSNPN and CDR2 SVGIG (reference sequence). CDR3 length equals 17 residues. J gave up 7 bases and V 7 bases, and 17 bases lay outside the gene matches. In nucleotides, the CDR3 is TGTGCCTCCTCAGTAGGACTAGCGGGAGGGACCACCAGGGAGCAGTACTTC. This sequence encodes CASSVGLAGGTTREQYF.

J is TRBJ2-1 and V is TRBV29-1, with 8 positions matching TRBD2. V trimming: 6 bases; J trimming: 4 bases; junction bases outside the gene matches: 8. The CDR3 runs to 14 residues. Germline V gene data show CDR1 as SQVTM and CDR2 as ANQGSEA. The CDR3 reads CSVRSERGYNEQFF. The CDR3 DNA reads TGCAGCGTCCGTTCGGAGCGGGGGTACAATGAGCAGTTCTTC.

CDR3 nucleotides: TGTGCCAGCAGCCGGGACAGGGGGGATTACGAGCAGTACTTC. The encoded protein is CASSRDRGDYEQYF. V is TRBV27 and J is TRBJ2-7, with 11 bases identical to TRBD1. Germline V gives CDR1 MNHEY, CDR2 SMNVEV (reference sequence). V was pared by 6 bases and J by 4 bases, with 5 bases of the junction left unmatched. There are 14 residues in the CDR3.

The chain recombines TRBV28 with TRBJ2-5, with 7 nucleotides matching TRBD2. After removal of 5 bases from V and 2 bases from J, the junction contained 11 bases not matched to a gene. Germline V CDR1 and CDR2: MDHEN, SYDVKM. CDR3 size: 16 residues. CDR3 nucleotide sequence: TGTGCCAGCAGTCCTGGACTAGTCCCCTCACAAGAGACCCAGTACTTC. It encodes CASSPGLVPSQETQYF.

The rearrangement joins TRBV28 to TRBJ1-1, with D maybe TRBD1 (6 bases). The CDR3 covers 12 residues. CDR1 is MDHEN, CDR2 SYDVKM, per germline. The V end lost 10 bases, the J end lost 0 bases, and 9 bases lay between the germline ends. The CDR3 DNA sequence: TGTGCCACTAGGGGGTTGAACACTGAAGCTTTCTTT. It translates to CATRGLNTEAFF.

The chain employs TRBV7-2 and TRBJ2-1, with TRBD2 matching 7 bases. V lost 8 bases, J lost 10 bases, and 14 bases stayed unmatched. Germline assignment: CDR1 SGHTA and CDR2 FQGNSA. The CDR3 has 14 amino acids. For the CDR3, the DNA is TGTGCCAGCGAGAAGCTCGGGAGGCGTCCAGAGCAGTTCTTC. Protein product: CASEKLGRRPEQFF.